The clone carrying this T cell receptor (beta chain) appeared once. Only in-frame clones appear in the TCRdb table, and some are missing; sequencing was by immunoSEQ multiplex PCR. This sample has about half a million clones, with around 85% found just once. The source of the sample is a study of blood T cell repertoires in COVID-19. The receptor was derived from a woman aged 55-70 years who had recovered from COVID-19. The sequenced sample was PBMCs or T cells enriched from blood (not recorded which).

The CDR3 coding sequence is TGTGCCATCGGGGACAGGGGAGAAAATTCACCCCTCCACTTT. Amino acid sequence: CAIGDRGENSPLHF. V and J are TRBV10-3 and TRBJ1-6; 10 positions match TRBD1. This CDR3 region has 14 residues. Trimming took 8 bases from V and 7 from J; bases not matched to a gene: 5. The V gene's germline CDR1 is ENHRY and CDR2 SYGVKD.